This T cell receptor beta chain stems from a study of T cell repertoires in cytomegalovirus infection. This clonotype came up many times. TCRdb fed the reads into MiXCR, producing one record per CDR3 protein. Among 97,000 or so distinct CDR3 sequences listed, about 15% were seen once. The CDR3 is 16 residues long. Germline V gene lookup returns CDR1 SGHVS and CDR2 FNYEAQ. V dropped 4 bases and J dropped 4; count of bases not matched to a gene: 10. The sequencing sample was made of PBMCs. The chain is built from TRBV7-6 and TRBJ2-5; 9 positions match TRBD1. The sequence derives from a human donor in good health (CMV status not recorded). Some clones in this sample may be carry-over from other donors' samples. As DNA, the CDR3 is TGTGCCAGCAGCTCAAGCGGACAGGGGATAGCAGAGACCCAGTACTTC. It encodes CASSSSGQGIAETQYF.